The TCR beta chain under discussion was sequenced for a study of T cells in women clearing cervical HPV infection. The table came from immunoSEQ multiplex PCR; TCRdb's copy has only in-frame clones and leaves some out. The table lists tens of thousands of clones. On this clone itself: The read terminates 3 residues ahead of where the CDR3 ends, so the germline J gene completes it.

V dropped 1 base and J dropped 5 bases, with 6 bases sitting between them. The CDR3 length is 13 residues. Germline loops: CDR1 SGHNT, CDR2 YENEEA. This receptor was taken from a woman between 18 and 69 years old with a cervical HPV16 infection that either progressed to CIN3+ or cleared (not recorded which). Sequenced: blood buffy coat. J is TRBJ2-1 and V is TRBV11-3; D remains ambiguous. The CDR3 DNA, read in part, is TGTGCCAGCAGCTTAGGGCCGAACAATGAG. Translating gives CASSLGPNNE. The entire CDR3 reads CASSLGPNNEQFF.